This T cell receptor (beta chain) comes out of a study of beta chain features in type 1 diabetes. The purity of all sorted populations exceeded 95%. The V end lost 4 bases, the J end lost 2 bases, and 17 bases lay between the germline ends. CDR1 and CDR2 from the germline V gene are MNHEY and SMNVEV (reference sequence). This CDR3 comprises 16 residues. cDNA synthesis used the whole RNA isolate, giving expressed TCRB sequences. The protocol was immunoSEQ multiplex PCR, while the TCRdb copy is restricted to in-frame clones and leaves out a portion. The sample lists 240,000 or so clones; around 26% were seen once.

The source is a man aged 25-45 years in good health. Sequenced: central memory CD4+ T cells from blood. The chain links TRBV27 to TRBJ1-1; D may be TRBD1 (6 bases). This chain's CDR3 is CASSSPLTGANTEAFF. Here the CDR3 DNA reads TGTGCCAGCAGTTCACCACTGACAGGTGCCAACACTGAAGCTTTCTTT.